This T cell receptor beta chain was sequenced during a study of lymphopenia after photon versus proton radiotherapy. General observations from the study: Under photons, naive T cells and diversity fell while effector/memory populations rose. Post-nadir TCR diversity decline inversely tracked overall survival among those who died.

Points on this clone: Its antigen remains unidentified.

The assay was immunoSEQ multiplex PCR, and TCRdb's table has in-frame clones only and misses some. The repertoire has 40,000 to 45,000 clones, around 84% of them found once; the top ten carry about 9.3%. Trimming stripped 10 bases from V and 7 bases from J, with 19 bases between. Germline values: CDR1 MNHNS, CDR2 SASEGT. The CDR3 runs 14 residues. This TCR was sampled from a woman aged 70-85 years with pancreatic cancer. Some clones in this sample may be carry-over from other donors' samples. The chain has TRBV6-1 and TRBJ1-4, with a tentative D call TRBD1 (5 bases). The sequenced sample was peripheral blood, obtained from a patient treated with proton-based radiotherapy. The chain's CDR3 is CAITGRATGEKLFF. CDR3 DNA sequence: TGTGCCATCACCGGGCGCGCCACAGGTGAAAAACTGTTTTTT.